This TCR beta chain was sequenced for a study of OX40 agonist ivuxolimab in advanced cancers. Study-wide results and caveats: Circulating CD4+ and CD8+ T cells showed clonal expansion by week 6 at 0.1 to 3.0 mg/kg.

Repertoires were generated with immunoSEQ multiplex PCR, while TCRdb's copy carries only in-frame clones and drops some. The profile shows about 73,000 clones, about 87% of them singletons. Samples were taken at baseline and on day 1 of cycles 4 and 7. The CDR3 is 18 residues long. V shed 6 bases, J shed 1 base, and the junction held 11 bases outside the gene matches. The germline V gene encodes CDR1 ENHRY and CDR2 SYGVKD. For this clone: Its antigen is not known.

Sequencing used CD4+ or CD8+ T cells sorted from blood, obtained in a trial of the OX40 agonist ivuxolimab. V gene TRBV10-3 combines with J gene TRBJ2-1; TRBD2 matches at 11 bases. The TCR comes from an adult with an advanced solid tumor such as melanoma, head and neck, liver or kidney cancer. CDR3 residues: CAIRGTSGRGKSYNEQFF. Written as DNA, the CDR3 is TGTGCCATCAGAGGGACTAGCGGCAGAGGAAAATCCTACAATGAGCAGTTCTTC.